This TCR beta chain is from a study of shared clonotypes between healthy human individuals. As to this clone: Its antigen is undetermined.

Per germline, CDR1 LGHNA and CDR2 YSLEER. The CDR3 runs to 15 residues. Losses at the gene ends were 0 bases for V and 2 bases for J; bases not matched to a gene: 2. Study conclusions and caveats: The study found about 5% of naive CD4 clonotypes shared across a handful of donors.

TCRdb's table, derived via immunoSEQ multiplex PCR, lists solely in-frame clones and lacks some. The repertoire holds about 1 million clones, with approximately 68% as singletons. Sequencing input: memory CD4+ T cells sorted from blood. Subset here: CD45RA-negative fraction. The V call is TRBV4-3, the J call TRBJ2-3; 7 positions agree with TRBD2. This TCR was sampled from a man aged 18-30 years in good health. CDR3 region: CASSQDKRDTDTQYF. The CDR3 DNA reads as TGCGCCAGCAGCCAAGACAAGCGGGACACAGATACGCAGTATTTT.